Listed below are T cell receptor beta chains from one sample, sequenced in a study of sequential checkpoint blockade in melanoma. Profiled with immunoSEQ multiplex PCR; TCRdb holds only in-frame clones, not every one. The table includes about 7,900 clones, 20% to 25% detected once. Sequences were derived from tumor tissue (inferred from file names), sampled from a patient given nivolumab and ipilimumab in sequence. The receptors here all came from a human donor with melanoma. The CDR3 runs from the conserved cysteine through the conserved F or W. A D gene is named only where the DNA matches it firmly. The listing skips clone size in some rows; elsewhere it reads once, few, many or a size class.

d_call | j_call | v_call | clone_size | cdr3_aa | cdr3_nt
TRBD1 | TRBJ1-2 | TRBV30 | few | CAWSSGQGGHGYTF | TGTGCCTGGAGTTCCGGACAGGGGGGTCATGGCTACACCTTC
NA | TRBJ1-3 | TRBV11-3 | few | CASSFGRAGNTIYF | TGTGCCAGCAGCTTCGGACGGGCTGGAAACACCATATATTTT
TRBD2 | TRBJ2-1 | TRBV25-1 | once | CASSEYNVAGGHEQFF | TGTGCCAGCAGTGAATATAACGTGGCGGGGGGCCATGAGCAGTTCTTC
NA | TRBJ2-7 | TRBV6-8 | few | CASSYGSDPYEQYF | TGTGCCAGCAGTTACGGGTCAGATCCCTACGAGCAGTACTTC
TRBD2 | TRBJ2-7 | TRBV5-1 | NA | CASSLKPSGGREYEQYF | TGCGCCAGCAGCCTGAAGCCCTCGGGGGGGCGAGAGTACGAGCAGTACTTC
NA | TRBJ2-5 | TRBV5-1 | NA | CASSFQGREETQYF | TGCGCCAGCAGCTTTCAGGGGCGCGAAGAGACCCAGTACTTC
NA | TRBJ1-4 | TRBV14 | NA | CASSAITPGSNEKLFF | TGTGCCAGCAGCGCAATTACCCCGGGGTCTAATGAAAAACTGTTTTTT
NA | TRBJ2-2 | TRBV11-3 | few | CASSLSGDTGELFF | TGTGCCAGCAGCTTGTCCGGAGACACCGGGGAGCTGTTTTTT
NA | TRBJ2-2 | TRBV9 | NA | CASATGGGTGELFF | TGTGCCAGCGCCACAGGGGGGGGCACCGGGGAGCTGTTTTTT
NA | TRBJ1-1 | TRBV18 | NA | CASSTGENTEAFF | TGTGCCAGCTCAACGGGGGAGAACACTGAAGCTTTCTTT
NA | TRBJ2-7 | TRBV19 | NA | CASSIVVGTSYEQYF | TGTGCCAGTAGTATTGTCGTGGGAACGTCCTACGAGCAGTACTTC
NA | TRBJ2-5 | TRBV4-1 | few | CASSQDPRETQYF | TGCGCCAGCAGCCAAGATCCAAGGGAGACCCAGTACTTC
TRBD2 | TRBJ2-5 | TRBV28 | NA | CASSFPTSGSSETQYF | TGTGCCAGCAGCTTCCCCACTAGCGGAAGTTCAGAGACCCAGTACTTC
TRBD1 | TRBJ2-7 | TRBV19 | NA | CASSMTGVVYEQYF | TGTGCCAGTAGTATGACAGGGGTCGTCTACGAGCAGTACTTC
NA | TRBJ2-1 | TRBV30 | NA | CAWSVMLSSYNEQFF | TGTGCCTGGAGTGTAATGCTTAGCTCCTACAATGAGCAGTTCTTC
NA | TRBJ2-1 | TRBV6-8 | few | CASPKGGGRIEQFF | TGTGCCAGCCCTAAAGGGGGGGGGCGTATTGAGCAGTTCTTC
TRBD1 | TRBJ2-7 | TRBV11-3 | many | CASSSGRGLWEQYF | TGTGCCAGCAGCTCCGGCAGGGGGCTGTGGGAGCAGTACTTC
NA | TRBJ2-1 | TRBV12-5 | few | CASAPWAGNEQFF | TGTGCTAGTGCCCCCTGGGCCGGTAATGAGCAGTTCTTC
NA | TRBJ2-1 | TRBV11-3 | few | CASSLPWGAGNEQFF | TGTGCCAGCAGCTTACCGTGGGGGGCCGGCAATGAGCAGTTCTTC
TRBD2 | TRBJ2-1 | TRBV10-2 | NA | CASSQAGGSDEQFF | TGCGCCAGCAGCCAAGCGGGAGGGAGCGATGAGCAGTTCTTC
NA | TRBJ2-7 | TRBV6-7 | few | CASREGYEQYF | TGTGCCAGCAGAGAGGGGTACGAGCAGTACTTC
NA | TRBJ1-2 | TRBV6-8 | NA | CASRHRGSDYGYTF | TGTGCCAGCAGGCATAGGGGTTCGGACTATGGCTACACCTTC
TRBD1 | TRBJ2-1 | TRBV11-3 | few | CASSQPGQGSYNEQFF | TGTGCCAGCAGCCAGCCTGGACAGGGCTCCTACAATGAGCAGTTCTTC
TRBD2 | TRBJ2-2 | TRBV11-3 | many | CASSFPGGPLGNTGELFF | TGTGCCAGCAGCTTCCCGGGGGGACCGTTAGGTAACACCGGGGAGCTGTTTTTT
NA | TRBJ1-2 | TRBV28 | few | CASSLGQPYGYTF | TGTGCCAGCAGTCTCGGACAGCCATATGGCTACACCTTC
TRBD1 | TRBJ1-3 | TRBV12-5 | few | CASRSGQGSGNTIYF | TGTGCCAGCCGCTCGGGACAGGGTTCTGGAAACACCATATATTTT
TRBD2 | TRBJ2-6 | TRBV11-3 | many | CASSLGGSGVAGANVLTF | TGTGCCAGCAGCTTGGGAGGTAGCGGGGTGGCTGGGGCCAACGTCCTGACTTTC
NA | TRBJ1-4 | TRBV30 | large | CAWSATNEKLFF | TGTGCCTGGTCTGCAACTAATGAAAAACTGTTTTTT
NA | TRBJ1-1 | TRBV11-3 | medium-sized | CASSPQGGGSEAFF | TGTGCCAGCAGCCCTCAAGGAGGGGGTTCTGAAGCTTTCTTT
NA | TRBJ2-1 | TRBV11-3 | NA | CASSPRRGGIYNEQFF | TGTGCCAGCAGCCCCCGACGTGGAGGAATCTACAATGAGCAGTTCTTC
NA | TRBJ1-1 | TRBV11-3 | NA | CASRRGFTNTEAFF | TGTGCCAGCAGAAGGGGTTTTACGAACACTGAAGCTTTCTTT
NA | TRBJ1-2 | TRBV6-8 | NA | CASSYASGNGYTF | TGTGCCAGCAGTTATGCGTCTGGCAATGGCTACACCTTC
NA | TRBJ1-6 | TRBV6-8 | few | CASSYSAGDNSPLHF | TGTGCCAGCAGTTACTCGGCAGGGGACAATTCACCCCTCCACTTT
NA | TRBJ1-6 | TRBV11-3 | many | CASSSDGSYSPLHF | TGTGCCAGCAGCTCAGATGGGTCATATTCACCCCTCCACTTT
TRBD2 | TRBJ2-5 | TRBV6-7 | few | CATLPPAGLAGGLWETQYF | TGTGCCACCCTACCCCCTGCGGGACTAGCGGGAGGGCTGTGGGAGACCCAGTACTTC
NA | TRBJ1-2 | TRBV6-8 | NA | CASSNRDYGYTF | TGTGCCAGCAGTAACAGGGACTATGGCTACACCTTC
TRBD2 | TRBJ2-3 | TRBV11-3 | NA | CASSSRLASTDTQYF | TGTGCCAGCAGCTCGAGACTAGCGAGCACAGATACGCAGTATTTT